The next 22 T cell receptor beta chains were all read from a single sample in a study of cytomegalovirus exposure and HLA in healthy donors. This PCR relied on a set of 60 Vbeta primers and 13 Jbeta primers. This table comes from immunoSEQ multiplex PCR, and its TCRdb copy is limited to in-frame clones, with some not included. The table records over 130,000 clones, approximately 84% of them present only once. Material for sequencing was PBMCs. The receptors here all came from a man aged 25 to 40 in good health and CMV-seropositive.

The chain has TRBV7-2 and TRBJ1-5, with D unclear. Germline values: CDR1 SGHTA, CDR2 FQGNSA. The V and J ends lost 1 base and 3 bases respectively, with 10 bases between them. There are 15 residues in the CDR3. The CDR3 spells CASSLGSGSNQPQHF. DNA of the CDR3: TGTGCCAGCAGCTTAGGTTCGGGGTCCAATCAGCCCCAGCATTTT.

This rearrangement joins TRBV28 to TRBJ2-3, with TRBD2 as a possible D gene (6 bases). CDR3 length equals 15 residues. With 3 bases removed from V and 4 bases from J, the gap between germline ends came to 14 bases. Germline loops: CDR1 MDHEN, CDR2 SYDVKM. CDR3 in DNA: TGTGCCAGCAGTTTGGAGAGTTGGGAGGCAGATACGCAGTATTTT. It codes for CASSLESWEADTQYF. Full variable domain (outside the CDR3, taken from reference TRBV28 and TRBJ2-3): DVKVTQSSRYLVKRTGEKVFLECVQDMDHENMFWYRQDPGLGLRLIYFSYDVKMKEKGDIPEGYSVSREKKERFSLILESASTNQTSMYLCASSLESWEADTQYFGPGTRLTVL.

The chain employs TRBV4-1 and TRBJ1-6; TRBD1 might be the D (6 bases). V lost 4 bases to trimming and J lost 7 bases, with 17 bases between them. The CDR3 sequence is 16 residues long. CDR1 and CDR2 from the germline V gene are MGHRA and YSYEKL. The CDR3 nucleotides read TGCGCCAGCAGCCTGACAGGAGCCGGCCCAAATTCACCCCTCCACTTT. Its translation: CASSLTGAGPNSPLHF.

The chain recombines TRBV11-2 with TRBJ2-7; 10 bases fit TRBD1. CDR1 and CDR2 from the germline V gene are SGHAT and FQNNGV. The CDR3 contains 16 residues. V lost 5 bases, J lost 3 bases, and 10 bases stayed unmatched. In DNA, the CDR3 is TGTGCCAGCAGCCGCGCCCTGGACAGGGGGATCTACGAGCAGTACTTC. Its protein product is CASSRALDRGIYEQYF.

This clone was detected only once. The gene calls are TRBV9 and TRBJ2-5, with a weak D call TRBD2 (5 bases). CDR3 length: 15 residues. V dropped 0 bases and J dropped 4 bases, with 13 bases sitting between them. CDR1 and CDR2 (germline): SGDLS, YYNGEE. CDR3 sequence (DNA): TGTGCCAGCAGCGTAGTCCCTAGCCCCATAGAGACCCAGTACTTC. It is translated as CASSVVPSPIETQYF.

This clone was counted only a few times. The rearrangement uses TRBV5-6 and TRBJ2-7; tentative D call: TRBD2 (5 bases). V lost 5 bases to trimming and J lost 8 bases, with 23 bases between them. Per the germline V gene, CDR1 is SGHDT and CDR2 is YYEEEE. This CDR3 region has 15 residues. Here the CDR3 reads CASRLPQLLGLKQYF. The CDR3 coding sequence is TGTGCCAGCAGGTTGCCCCAATTACTAGGCCTCAAGCAGTACTTC.

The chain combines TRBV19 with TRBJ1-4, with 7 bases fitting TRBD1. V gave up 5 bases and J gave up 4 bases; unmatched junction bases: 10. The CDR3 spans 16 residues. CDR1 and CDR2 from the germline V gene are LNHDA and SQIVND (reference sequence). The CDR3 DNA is TGTGCCAGTAGTTCACTTTGGGGACAGAATAATGAAAAACTGTTTTTT. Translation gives CASSSLWGQNNEKLFF.

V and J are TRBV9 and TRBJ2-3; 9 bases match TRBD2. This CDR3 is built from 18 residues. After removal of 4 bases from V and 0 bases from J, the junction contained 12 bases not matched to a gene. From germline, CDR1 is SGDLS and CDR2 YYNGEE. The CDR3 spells CASSPLLPSGVSTDTQYF. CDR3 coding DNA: TGTGCCAGCAGCCCTCTCCTCCCTAGCGGGGTAAGCACAGATACGCAGTATTTT.

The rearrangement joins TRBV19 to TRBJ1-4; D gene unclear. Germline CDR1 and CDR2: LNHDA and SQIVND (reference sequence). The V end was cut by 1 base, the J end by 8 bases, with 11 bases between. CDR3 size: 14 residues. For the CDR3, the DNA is TGTGCCAGTAGTATAGCCGAGGTCGGCGAAAAACTGTTTTTT. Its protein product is CASSIAEVGEKLFF.

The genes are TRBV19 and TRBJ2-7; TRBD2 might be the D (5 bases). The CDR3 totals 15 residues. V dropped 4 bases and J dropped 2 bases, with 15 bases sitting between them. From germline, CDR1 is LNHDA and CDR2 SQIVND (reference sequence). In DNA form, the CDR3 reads TGTGCCAGTAGTAGAAAAGAGGGTACTGCCTACGAGCAGTACTTC. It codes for CASSRKEGTAYEQYF. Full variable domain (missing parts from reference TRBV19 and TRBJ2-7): DGGITQSPKYLFRKEGQNVTLSCEQNLNHDAMYWYRQDPGQGLRLIYYSQIVNDFQKGDIAEGYSVSREKKESFPLTVTSAQKNPTAFYLCASSRKEGTAYEQYFGPGTRLTVT.

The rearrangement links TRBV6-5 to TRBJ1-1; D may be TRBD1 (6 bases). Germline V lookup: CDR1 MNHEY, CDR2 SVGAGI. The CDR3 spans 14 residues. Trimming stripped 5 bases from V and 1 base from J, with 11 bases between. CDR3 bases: TGTGCCAGCAGTGACAGGAAAAAGAACACTGAAGCTTTCTTT. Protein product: CASSDRKKNTEAFF.

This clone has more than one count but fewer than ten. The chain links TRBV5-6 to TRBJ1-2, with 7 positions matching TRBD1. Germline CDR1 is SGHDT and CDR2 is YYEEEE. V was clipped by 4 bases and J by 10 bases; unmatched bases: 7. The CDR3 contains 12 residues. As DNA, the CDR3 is TGTGCCAGCAGCCCGGGACAGCCTTTCTACACCTTC. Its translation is CASSPGQPFYTF.

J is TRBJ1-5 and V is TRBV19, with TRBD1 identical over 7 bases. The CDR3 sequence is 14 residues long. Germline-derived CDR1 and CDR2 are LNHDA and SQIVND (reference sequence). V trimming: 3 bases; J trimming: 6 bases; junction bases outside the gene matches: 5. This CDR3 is CASSMTGNAQPQHF. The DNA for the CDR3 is TGTGCCAGTAGTATGACAGGGAACGCTCAGCCCCAGCATTTT.

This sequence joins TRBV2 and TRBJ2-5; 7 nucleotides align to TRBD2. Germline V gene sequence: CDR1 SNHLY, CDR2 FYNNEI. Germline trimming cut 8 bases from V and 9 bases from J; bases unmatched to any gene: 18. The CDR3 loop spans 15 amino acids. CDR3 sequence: CASSQEAGGLGAQYF. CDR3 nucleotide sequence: TGTGCCAGCTCCCAAGAGGCCGGCGGACTAGGGGCCCAGTACTTC.

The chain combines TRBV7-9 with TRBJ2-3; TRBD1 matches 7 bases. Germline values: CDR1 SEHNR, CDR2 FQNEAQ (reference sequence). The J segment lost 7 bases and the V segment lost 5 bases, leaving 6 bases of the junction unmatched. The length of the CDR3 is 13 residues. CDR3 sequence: CASSARQGNTQYF. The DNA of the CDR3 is TGTGCCAGCAGCGCACGACAGGGAAATACGCAGTATTTT. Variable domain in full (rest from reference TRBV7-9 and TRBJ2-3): DTGVSQNPRHKITKRGQNVTFRCDPISEHNRLYWYRQTLGQGPEFLTYFQNEAQLEKSRLLSDRFSAERPKGSFSTLEIQRTEQGDSAMYLCASSARQGNTQYFGPGTRLTVL.

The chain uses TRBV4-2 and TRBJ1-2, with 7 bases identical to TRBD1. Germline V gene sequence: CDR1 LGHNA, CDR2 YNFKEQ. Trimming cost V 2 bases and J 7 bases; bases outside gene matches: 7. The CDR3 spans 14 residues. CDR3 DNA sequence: TGTGCCAGCAGCCAACCCACAGGGGTGGGTGGCTACACCTTC. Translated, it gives CASSQPTGVGGYTF.

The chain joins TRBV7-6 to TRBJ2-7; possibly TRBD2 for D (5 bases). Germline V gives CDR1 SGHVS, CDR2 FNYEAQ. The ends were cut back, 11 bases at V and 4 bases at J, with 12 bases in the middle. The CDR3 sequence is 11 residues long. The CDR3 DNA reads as TGTGCCCCCCCCACTAGGTACGAGCAGTACTTC. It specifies CAPPTRYEQYF.

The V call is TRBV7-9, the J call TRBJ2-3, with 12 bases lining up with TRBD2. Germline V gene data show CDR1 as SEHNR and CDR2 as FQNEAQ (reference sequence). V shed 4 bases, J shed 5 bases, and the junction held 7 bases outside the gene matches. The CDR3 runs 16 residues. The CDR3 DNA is TGTGCCAGCAGCTCCAGACTAGCGGGAGCCATAGATACGCAGTATTTT. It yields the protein CASSSRLAGAIDTQYF. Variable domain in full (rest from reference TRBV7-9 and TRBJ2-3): DTGVSQNPRHKITKRGQNVTFRCDPISEHNRLYWYRQTLGQGPEFLTYFQNEAQLEKSRLLSDRFSAERPKGSFSTLEIQRTEQGDSAMYLCASSSRLAGAIDTQYFGPGTRLTVL.

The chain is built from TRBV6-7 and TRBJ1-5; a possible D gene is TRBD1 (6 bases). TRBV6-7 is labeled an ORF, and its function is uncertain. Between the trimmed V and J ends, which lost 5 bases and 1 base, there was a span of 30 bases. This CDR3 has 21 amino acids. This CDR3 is CASSQKGQFVQVKRSNQPQHF. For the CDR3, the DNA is TGTGCCAGCAGTCAGAAAGGACAGTTTGTTCAGGTAAAGCGAAGCAATCAGCCCCAGCATTTT.

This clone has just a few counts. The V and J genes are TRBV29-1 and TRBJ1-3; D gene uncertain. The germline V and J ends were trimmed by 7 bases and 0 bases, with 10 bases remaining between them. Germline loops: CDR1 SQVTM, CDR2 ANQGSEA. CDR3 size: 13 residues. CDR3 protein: CSARGNSGNTIYF. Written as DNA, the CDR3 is TGCAGCGCCCGCGGCAACTCTGGAAACACCATATATTTT.

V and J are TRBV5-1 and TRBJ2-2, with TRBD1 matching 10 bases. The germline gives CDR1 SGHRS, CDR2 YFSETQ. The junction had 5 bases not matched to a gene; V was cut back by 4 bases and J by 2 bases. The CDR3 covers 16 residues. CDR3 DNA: TGCGCCAGCAGCGACCGGGACAGGGGTAACACCGGGGAGCTGTTTTTT. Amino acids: CASSDRDRGNTGELFF. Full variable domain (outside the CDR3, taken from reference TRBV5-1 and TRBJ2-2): KAGVTQTPRYLIKTRGQQVTLSCSPISGHRSVSWYQQTPGQGLQFLFEYFSETQRNKGNFPGRFSGRQFSNSRSEMNVSTLELGDSALYLCASSDRDRGNTGELFFGEGSRLTVL.

The CDR3 protein is CASSVAIGQGGPGELFF. CDR3 coding DNA: TGTGCCAGCAGCGTAGCTATTGGACAGGGAGGACCCGGGGAGCTGTTTTTT. This chain links TRBV9 with TRBJ2-2; 8 bases are shared with TRBD1. The J segment lost 6 bases and the V segment lost 0 bases, leaving 10 bases of the junction unmatched. The V gene's germline CDR1 is SGDLS and CDR2 YYNGEE. This CDR3 contains 17 residues.